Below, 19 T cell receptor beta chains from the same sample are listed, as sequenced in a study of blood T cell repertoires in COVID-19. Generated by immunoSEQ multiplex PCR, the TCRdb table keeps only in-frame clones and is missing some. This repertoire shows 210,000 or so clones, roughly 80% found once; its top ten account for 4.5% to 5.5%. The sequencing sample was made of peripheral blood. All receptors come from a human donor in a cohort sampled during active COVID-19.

CDR3 loop: CASTQQRDDGELFF. The CDR3 DNA sequence: TGTGCCAGCACCCAACAGCGGGATGACGGGGAGCTGTTTTTT. V gene TRBV11-2 combines with J gene TRBJ2-2, with TRBD2 matching 7 bases. The V gene's germline CDR1 is SGHAT and CDR2 FQNNGV. With V trimmed by 7 bases and J by 7 bases, 9 bases remained unmatched. The CDR3 consists of 14 residues.

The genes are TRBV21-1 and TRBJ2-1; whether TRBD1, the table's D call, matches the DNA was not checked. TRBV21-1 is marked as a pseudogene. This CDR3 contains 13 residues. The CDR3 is CAGTGGDGNEQFF. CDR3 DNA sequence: TGTGCCGGAACAGGGGGCGATGGCAATGAGCAGTTCTTC.

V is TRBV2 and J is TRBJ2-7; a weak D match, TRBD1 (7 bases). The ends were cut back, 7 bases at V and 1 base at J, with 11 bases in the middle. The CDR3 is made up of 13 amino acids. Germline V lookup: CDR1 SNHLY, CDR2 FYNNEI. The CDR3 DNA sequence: TGTGCCAGCAACGGGGGACAGTCCTACGAGCAGTACTTC. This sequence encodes CASNGGQSYEQYF.

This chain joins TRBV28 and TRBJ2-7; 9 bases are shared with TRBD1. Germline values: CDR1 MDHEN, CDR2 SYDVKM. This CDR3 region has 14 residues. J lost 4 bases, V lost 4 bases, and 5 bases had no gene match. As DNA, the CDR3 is TGTGCCAGCAGTTCAACCGGGACAGGGTACGAGCAGTACTTC. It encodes CASSSTGTGYEQYF.

This chain's CDR3 is CASSSSGLAGYF. DNA for the CDR3: TGTGCCAGCAGTTCCTCCGGACTAGCTGGGTACTTC. V and J are TRBV6-2 or TRBV6-3 and TRBJ2-5, with 8 positions matching TRBD2. V shed 4 bases and J 13 bases; nucleotides not matched to a gene: 8. In germline, CDR1 is MNHEY, CDR2 SVGEGT. The CDR3 sequence is 12 residues long.

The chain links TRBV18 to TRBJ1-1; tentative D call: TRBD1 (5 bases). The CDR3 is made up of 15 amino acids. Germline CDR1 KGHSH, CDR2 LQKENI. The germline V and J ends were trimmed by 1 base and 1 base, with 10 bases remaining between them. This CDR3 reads CASSPQGGGNTEAFF. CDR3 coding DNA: TGTGCCAGCTCACCACAGGGCGGGGGGAACACTGAAGCTTTCTTT.

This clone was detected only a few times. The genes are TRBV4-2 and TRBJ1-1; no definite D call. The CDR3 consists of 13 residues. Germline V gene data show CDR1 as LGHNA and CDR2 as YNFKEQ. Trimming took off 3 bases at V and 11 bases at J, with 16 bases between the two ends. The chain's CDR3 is CASSQGRGGKAFF. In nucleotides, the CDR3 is TGTGCCAGCAGCCAGGGTCGAGGAGGGAAGGCTTTCTTT.

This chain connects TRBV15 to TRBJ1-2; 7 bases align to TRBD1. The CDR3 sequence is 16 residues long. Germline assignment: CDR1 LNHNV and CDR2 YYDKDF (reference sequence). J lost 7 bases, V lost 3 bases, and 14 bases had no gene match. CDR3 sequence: CATSRGLPQGVGGYTF. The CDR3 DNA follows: TGTGCCACCAGCAGGGGATTACCGCAGGGGGTAGGTGGCTACACCTTC.

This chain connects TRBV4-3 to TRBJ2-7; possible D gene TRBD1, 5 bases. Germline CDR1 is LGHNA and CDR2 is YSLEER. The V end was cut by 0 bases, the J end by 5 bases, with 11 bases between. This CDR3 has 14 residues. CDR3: CASSQDRVRDEQYF. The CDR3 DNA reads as TGCGCCAGCAGCCAAGACAGGGTCCGGGACGAGCAGTACTTC.

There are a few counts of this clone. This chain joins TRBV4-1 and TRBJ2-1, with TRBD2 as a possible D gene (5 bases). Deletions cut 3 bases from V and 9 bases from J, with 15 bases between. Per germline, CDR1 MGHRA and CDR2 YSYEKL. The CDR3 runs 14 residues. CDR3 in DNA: TGCGCCAGCAGCCACGTAAGTATTGGAGGTGAGCAGTTCTTC. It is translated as CASSHVSIGGEQFF.

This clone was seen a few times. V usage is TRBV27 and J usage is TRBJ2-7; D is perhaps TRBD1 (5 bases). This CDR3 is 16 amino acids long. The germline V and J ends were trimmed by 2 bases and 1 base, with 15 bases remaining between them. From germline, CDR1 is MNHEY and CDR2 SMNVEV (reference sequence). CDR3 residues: CASSLSEGAISYEQYF. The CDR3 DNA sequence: TGTGCCAGCAGTTTAAGTGAAGGGGCTATATCCTACGAGCAGTACTTC.

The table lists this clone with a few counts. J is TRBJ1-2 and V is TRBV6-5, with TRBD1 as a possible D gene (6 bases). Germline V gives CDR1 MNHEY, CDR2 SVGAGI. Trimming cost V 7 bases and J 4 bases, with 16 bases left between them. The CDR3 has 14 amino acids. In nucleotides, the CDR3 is TGTGCCAGCACCGAACGGGGGGGCTTCTATGGCTACACCTTC. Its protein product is CASTERGGFYGYTF.

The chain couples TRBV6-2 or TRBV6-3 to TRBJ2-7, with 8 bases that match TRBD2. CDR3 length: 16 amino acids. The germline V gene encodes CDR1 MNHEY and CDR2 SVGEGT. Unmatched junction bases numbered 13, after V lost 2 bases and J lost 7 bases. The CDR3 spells CASSYGPGTRRREQYF. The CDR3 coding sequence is TGTGCCAGCAGTTACGGTCCCGGGACTAGGCGGAGGGAGCAGTACTTC.

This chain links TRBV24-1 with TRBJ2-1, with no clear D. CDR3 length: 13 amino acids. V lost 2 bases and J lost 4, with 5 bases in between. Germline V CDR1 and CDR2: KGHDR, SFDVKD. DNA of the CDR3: TGTGCCACCAGTGATTACACATACAATGAGCAGTTCTTC. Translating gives CATSDYTYNEQFF.

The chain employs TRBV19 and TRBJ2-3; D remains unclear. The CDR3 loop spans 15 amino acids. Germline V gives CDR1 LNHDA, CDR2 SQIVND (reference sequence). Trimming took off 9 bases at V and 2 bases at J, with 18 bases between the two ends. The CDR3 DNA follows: TGTGCCAGCCAATCACGGAACAGACCCACAGATACGCAGTATTTT. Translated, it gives CASQSRNRPTDTQYF.

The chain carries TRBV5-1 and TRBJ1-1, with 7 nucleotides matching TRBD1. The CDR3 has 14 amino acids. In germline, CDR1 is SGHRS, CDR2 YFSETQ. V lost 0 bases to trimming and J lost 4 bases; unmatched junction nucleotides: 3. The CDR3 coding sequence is TGCGCCAGCAGCTTGGAGGGGGCCGGCACTGAAGCTTTCTTT. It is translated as CASSLEGAGTEAFF.

The CDR3 sequence is CAIAGYEQYF. CDR3 nucleotides: TGTGCCATCGCCGGCTACGAGCAGTACTTC. The V and J genes are TRBV7-9 and TRBJ2-7; no firm D call. Germline V CDR1 and CDR2: SEHNR, FQNEAQ (reference sequence). Deletions cut 10 bases from V and 3 bases from J, with 7 bases between. The CDR3 has 10 amino acids.

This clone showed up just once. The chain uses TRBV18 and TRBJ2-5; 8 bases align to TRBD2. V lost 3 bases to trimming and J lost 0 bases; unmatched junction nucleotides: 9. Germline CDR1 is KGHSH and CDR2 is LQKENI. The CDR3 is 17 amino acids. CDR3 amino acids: CASSPRASGRNQETQYF. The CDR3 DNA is TGTGCCAGCTCACCTAGGGCTAGCGGGCGAAACCAAGAGACCCAGTACTTC.

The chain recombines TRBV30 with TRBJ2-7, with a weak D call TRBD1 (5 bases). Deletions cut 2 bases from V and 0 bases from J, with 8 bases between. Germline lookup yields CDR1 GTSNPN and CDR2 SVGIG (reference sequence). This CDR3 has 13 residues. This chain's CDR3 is CAWSTGLSYEQYF. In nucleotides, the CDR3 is TGTGCCTGGAGTACAGGCCTCTCCTACGAGCAGTACTTC.